This is a list of T cell receptor beta chains from one sample in a study of blood T cell repertoires in COVID-19. Profiling relied on immunoSEQ multiplex PCR, and the TCRdb table lists in-frame clones only, not all of them. The sample has about 280,000 clones, under 90% seen once. The sample consisted of peripheral blood. The receptors were gathered from a woman in her 30s with COVID-19, enrolled during active disease. The CDR3 runs from the conserved cysteine through the conserved F or W. D genes are given only for firm matches. Some rows mark clone size as missing; the rest say once, few, many or name a class of expanded clone.

clone_size,d_call,v_call,j_call,cdr3_aa,cdr3_nt
.,TRBD1,TRBV9,TRBJ1-1,CASRHGTGRAFF,TGTGCCAGCAGGCACGGGACAGGGCGAGCTTTCTTT
.,.,TRBV14,TRBJ2-2,CASSRRALGVLTGELFF,TGTGCCAGCAGCCGAAGGGCCCTAGGGGTTTTGACCGGGGAGCTGTTTTTT
.,.,TRBV28,TRBJ1-4,CASSPPGGTTNEKLFF,TGTGCCAGCAGTCCCCCCGGGGGGACAACTAATGAAAAACTGTTTTTT
once,TRBD1,TRBV5-6,TRBJ1-2,CASSRGQSGYTF,TGTGCCAGCAGCAGGGGACAGAGTGGCTACACCTTC
.,.,TRBV25-1,TRBJ1-4,CASSEGATTNEKLFF,TGTGCCAGCAGTGAAGGGGCGACAACTAATGAAAAACTGTTTTTT
.,TRBD1,TRBV24-1,TRBJ2-1,CATSHWTGGVGEQFF,TGTGCCACCAGTCACTGGACAGGGGGCGTTGGGGAGCAGTTCTTC
.,TRBD2,TRBV4-1,TRBJ2-1,CASRVTSAYNEQFF,TGCGCCAGCAGAGTTACTAGCGCTTACAATGAGCAGTTCTTC
.,.,TRBV10-3,TRBJ2-7,CAISATGQEQYF,TGTGCCATCAGCGCAACAGGGCAGGAGCAGTACTTC
few,.,TRBV18,TRBJ1-1,CASSTQNEAFF,TGTGCCAGCTCAACGCAGAATGAAGCTTTCTTT
.,TRBD1,TRBV5-1,TRBJ2-1,CASSRDSNSANEQFF,TGCGCCAGCAGCCGGGACAGTAACAGTGCCAATGAGCAGTTCTTC
.,TRBD1,TRBV19,TRBJ1-1,CASSIDRVTEAFF,TGTGCCAGTAGTATCGACAGGGTTACTGAAGCTTTCTTT
few,.,TRBV5-6,TRBJ1-6,CASSLWGGQFSPLHF,TGTGCCAGCAGCTTGTGGGGGGGGCAGTTTTCACCCCTCCACTTT
.,.,TRBV27,TRBJ2-1,CASSIQGLHNEQFF,TGTGCCAGCAGTATACAGGGTTTGCACAATGAGCAGTTCTTC
.,.,TRBV19,TRBJ1-6,CASSTRGTYNSPLHF,TGTGCCAGTAGTACGCGGGGGACCTATAATTCACCCCTCCACTTT
.,TRBD1,TRBV28,TRBJ1-1,CASRVAGGVFYTEAFF,TGTGCCAGCAGAGTAGCAGGGGGCGTTTTCTACACTGAAGCTTTCTTT
.,.,TRBV5-6,TRBJ1-3,CASSLGFRLRDGEGNTIYF,TGTGCCAGCAGCTTGGGGTTCCGACTCCGCGATGGGGAGGGAAACACCATATATTTT
.,TRBD1,TRBV5-4,TRBJ1-2,CASSLASTGAGGYTF,TGTGCCAGCAGCTTGGCCTCGACAGGGGCCGGGGGCTACACCTTC
medium-sized,TRBD2,TRBV7-9,TRBJ2-5,CASSLVGSAGVRETQYF,TGTGCCAGCAGCTTAGTTGGAAGCGCGGGGGTAAGGGAGACCCAGTACTTC
.,TRBD1,TRBV29-1,TRBJ1-2,CSVLDRDRYYGYTF,TGCAGCGTGCTTGACAGGGACCGTTACTATGGCTACACCTTC
few,.,TRBV2,TRBJ1-6,CASKGQLINSPLHF,TGTGCCAGCAAAGGACAGCTGATTAATTCACCCCTCCACTTT
.,TRBD2,TRBV3-1/TRBV3-2,TRBJ2-2,CASSLTLAGVTGELFF,TGTGCCAGCAGCCTCACACTAGCGGGAGTCACCGGGGAGCTGTTTTTT
.,TRBD2,TRBV18,TRBJ2-1,CASSSGLAGNEQFF,TGTGCCAGCTCATCCGGACTAGCGGGGAACGAGCAGTTCTTC
.,.,TRBV4-1,TRBJ1-5,CASSQIYSNQPQHF,TGCGCCAGCAGCCAAATTTATAGCAATCAGCCCCAGCATTTT
once,.,TRBV6-2/TRBV6-3,TRBJ1-5,CASSGGYSNQPQHF,TGTGCCAGCAGCGGGGGGTATAGCAATCAGCCCCAGCATTTT
.,TRBD1,TRBV18,TRBJ2-7,CASSPPGTGNEQYF,TGTGCCAGCTCACCACCGGGGACAGGGAACGAGCAGTACTTC
.,.,TRBV6-1,TRBJ2-7,CASSEGNSYEQYF,TGTGCCAGCAGTGAAGGTAACAGTTACGAGCAGTACTTC
.,TRBD2,TRBV5-5,TRBJ2-1,CASSTGTSGGAGEQFF,TGTGCCAGCAGCACGGGGACTAGCGGGGGGGCAGGTGAGCAGTTCTTC
.,.,TRBV6-5,TRBJ1-1,CASSYSSGRTEAFF,TGTGCCAGCAGTTACTCTTCAGGGCGAACTGAAGCTTTCTTT
.,TRBD2,TRBV4-1,TRBJ2-5,CASSQLGLAGGGSETQYF,TGCGCCAGCAGCCAACTTGGACTAGCGGGGGGAGGGTCAGAGACCCAGTACTTC
.,.,TRBV7-8,TRBJ1-1,CASSPTLNTEAFF,TGTGCCAGCAGTCCAACACTGAACACTGAAGCTTTCTTT
.,.,TRBV2,TRBJ2-5,CASSEGGGTQYF,TGTGCCAGCAGTGAGGGAGGGGGGACCCAGTACTTC
few,.,TRBV28,TRBJ1-1,CASSLATEAFF,TGTGCCAGCAGTTTAGCAACAGAAGCTTTCTTT
.,TRBD2,TRBV5-1,TRBJ2-5,CASSRWSGGQETQYF,TGCGCCAGCAGCCGCTGGTCGGGGGGACAAGAGACCCAGTACTTC
.,.,TRBV19,TRBJ2-3,CASSIKENTQYF,TGTGCCAGTAGTATTAAGGAGAATACGCAGTATTTT
.,.,TRBV11-2,TRBJ1-2,CASSLDHNTNYGYTF,TGTGCCAGCAGCTTAGATCACAATACTAACTATGGCTACACCTTC
.,TRBD2,TRBV12-3/TRBV12-4,TRBJ2-5,CASSARGETQYF,TGTGCCAGCAGTGCGCGGGGGGAGACCCAGTACTTC
once,TRBD1,TRBV15,TRBJ1-1,CATRAAGGTENEAFF,TGTGCCACCAGGGCGGCAGGGGGAACGGAAAATGAAGCTTTCTTT
.,.,TRBV28,TRBJ1-2,CASSLRVYGYTF,TGTGCCAGCAGTTTAAGAGTTTATGGCTACACCTTC
.,.,TRBV19,TRBJ1-4,CASSQTDWANEKLFF,TGTGCCAGTAGTCAGACAGATTGGGCTAATGAAAAACTGTTTTTT
.,TRBD2,TRBV28,TRBJ2-1,CASSPGTSGYNEQFF,TGTGCCAGCAGTCCCGGGACTAGCGGTTACAATGAGCAGTTCTTC
.,TRBD2,TRBV5-1,TRBJ2-3,CASTYSGVGTDTQYF,TGCGCCAGCACATATAGCGGGGTAGGCACAGATACGCAGTATTTT
.,.,TRBV7-9,TRBJ1-2,CASSAFGGIYGYTF,TGTGCCAGCAGCGCATTTGGGGGGATCTATGGCTACACCTTC
.,TRBD1,TRBV18,TRBJ1-1,CASSPTTGANTEAFF,TGTGCCAGCTCACCAACGACAGGGGCGAACACTGAAGCTTTCTTT
.,TRBD1,TRBV5-1,TRBJ1-4,CASSLGDRVVEKLFF,TGCGCCAGCAGCTTGGGAGACAGGGTAGTTGAAAAACTGTTTTTT
.,TRBD1,TRBV6-5,TRBJ1-2,CANERSGTGAGGYTF,TGTGCCAACGAAAGGTCAGGGACAGGGGCCGGTGGCTACACCTTC
.,.,TRBV4-1,TRBJ2-7,CASGLSSTGGEQYF,TGCGCCAGTGGTCTTAGCTCTACAGGAGGGGAGCAGTACTTC
.,.,TRBV5-4,TRBJ1-6,CASSSFFGNSPLHF,TGTGCCAGCAGCTCATTTTTCGGGAATTCACCCCTCCACTTT
.,.,TRBV7-2,TRBJ2-7,CASSLGGGYVSSYEQYF,TGTGCCAGCAGCTTAGGGGGCGGATACGTAAGCTCCTACGAGCAGTACTTC
.,TRBD1,TRBV3-1/TRBV3-2,TRBJ2-3,CASSRGTGKDTDTQYF,TGTGCCAGCAGCCGAGGGACAGGGAAGGACACAGATACGCAGTATTTT
.,.,TRBV29-1,TRBJ2-5,CSGRRSRQETQYF,TGCAGCGGACGAAGGAGCCGCCAAGAGACCCAGTACTTC
few,.,TRBV5-4,TRBJ2-7,CASSLLGYEQYF,TGTGCCAGCAGCCTTCTAGGATACGAGCAGTACTTC